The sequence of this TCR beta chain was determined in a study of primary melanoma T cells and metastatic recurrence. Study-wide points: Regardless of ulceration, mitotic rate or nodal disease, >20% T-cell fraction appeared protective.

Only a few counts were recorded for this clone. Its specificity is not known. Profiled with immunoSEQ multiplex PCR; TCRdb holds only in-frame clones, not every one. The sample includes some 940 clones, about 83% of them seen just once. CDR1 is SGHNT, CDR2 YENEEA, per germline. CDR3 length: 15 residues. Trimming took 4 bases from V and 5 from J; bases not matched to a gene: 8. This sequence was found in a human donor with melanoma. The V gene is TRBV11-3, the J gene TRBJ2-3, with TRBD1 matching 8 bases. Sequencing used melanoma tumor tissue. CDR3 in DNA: TGTGCCAGCAGCTCCCGACAGGGGAGAAGAGATACGCAGTATTTT. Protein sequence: CASSSRQGRRDTQYF.